A single sample gave rise to the 16 T cell receptor beta chains below, sequenced in a study of siplizumab effects on memory and regulatory T cells (dated by TCRdb to the late 2010s). Receptors were amplified or captured by the immunoSEQ multiplex PCR assay. In its TCRdb copy, this immuneACCESS table keeps in-frame sequences only and misses some clones. Where compared with another copy, unresolved V genes explain less than half of these, and the others have no known cause. For this sample there are 100,000 or so clones; roughly 91% appear just once. Of the sample, around 0.32% falls within the top ten clones. Sample: CD4+ T cells sorted from blood. The receptors were sampled from a human donor in good health.

This rearrangement joins TRBV12-5 to TRBJ2-5; the D is unclear. Germline CDR1 reads LGHNT; CDR2 reads FRNRAP. The V gene lost 6 bases and the J gene lost 6 bases, with 14 bases spanning the gap. The CDR3 runs 13 residues. CDR3 loop: CASGQPGGKTQYF. DNA of the CDR3: TGTGCTAGTGGCCAGCCCGGCGGAAAGACCCAGTACTTC.

This sequence joins TRBV5-1 and TRBJ2-5, with D possibly matching TRBD2 (6 bases). CDR1 is SGHRS, CDR2 YFSETQ, per germline. CDR3 size: 14 residues. The V and J ends lost 0 bases and 4 bases respectively, with 10 bases between them. In DNA form, the CDR3 reads TGCGCCAGCAGCTTGGACGGGGGATCAGAGACCCAGTACTTC. The encoded protein is CASSLDGGSETQYF.

The chain joins TRBV5-4 to TRBJ2-7, with TRBD1 matching over 8 bases. Trimming cost V 4 bases and J 4 bases; bases outside gene matches: 10. The germline gives CDR1 SGHNT, CDR2 YYREEE (reference sequence). The CDR3 sequence is 15 residues long. As DNA, the CDR3 is TGTGCCAGCAGCGCAAATGACAGGGGCTTATACGAGCAGTACTTC. Its translation: CASSANDRGLYEQYF.

J is TRBJ2-1 and V is TRBV29-1; 7 bases align to TRBD1. The CDR3 totals 12 residues. After removal of 8 bases from V and 7 bases from J, the junction contained 8 bases not matched to a gene. Germline CDR1 is SQVTM and CDR2 is ANQGSEA. CDR3 loop: CSSSGTENEQFF. CDR3 sequence (DNA): TGCAGCTCATCCGGGACAGAGAATGAGCAGTTCTTC.

The table lists this clone with a count of one. The CDR3 nucleotides read TGCGCCAGCAGCCAAGACCGCGTGGCGGGACATGGACGGGGCTACACCTTC. It is translated as CASSQDRVAGHGRGYTF. The genes are TRBV4-1 and TRBJ1-2; the D gene is possibly TRBD1 (6 bases). This CDR3 is 17 amino acids long. Per the germline V gene, CDR1 is MGHRA and CDR2 is YSYEKL. The V end was cut by 0 bases, the J end by 8 bases, with 22 bases between.

The chain links TRBV19 to TRBJ2-7, with 10 bases that match TRBD1. Germline V lookup: CDR1 LNHDA, CDR2 SQIVND (reference sequence). The V segment lost 4 bases and the J segment 2 bases; nucleotides outside the gene matches: 8. The CDR3 totals 16 residues. CDR3 bases: TGTGCCAGTAGTACGGGGGGACAGGGGCAACCCTACGAGCAGTACTTC. Amino acid sequence: CASSTGGQGQPYEQYF. Variable domain in full (rest from reference TRBV19 and TRBJ2-7): DGGITQSPKYLFRKEGQNVTLSCEQNLNHDAMYWYRQDPGQGLRLIYYSQIVNDFQKGDIAEGYSVSREKKESFPLTVTSAQKNPTAFYLCASSTGGQGQPYEQYFGPGTRLTVT.

As concerns this clone: Germline is not matched at one junction end, which may reflect a read error. J is TRBJ1-3 and V is TRBV6-1, with a weak D call TRBD1 (5 bases). Germline CDR1 MNHNS, CDR2 SASEGT. The CDR3 loop spans 15 amino acids. The CDR3 loop is CATGIEGIDGNAIYF. The DNA of the CDR3 is TGTGCCACGGGTATTGAGGGGATTGATGGAAACGCCATATATTTT.

The chain combines TRBV7-2 with TRBJ1-1; D ambiguous. The CDR3 covers 12 residues. V lost 5 bases to trimming and J lost 5 bases, with 9 bases between them. Germline V gene sequence: CDR1 SGHTA, CDR2 FQGNSA. Written as DNA, the CDR3 is TGTGCCAGCAGCCCGCTAGTTACTGAAGCTTTCTTT. Translating gives CASSPLVTEAFF. Looking up the rest from reference TRBV7-2 and TRBJ1-1 gives the full variable domain: GAGVSQSPSNKVTEKGKDVELRCDPISGHTALYWYRQSLGQGLEFLIYFQGNSAPDKSGLPSDRFSAERTGGSVSTLTIQRTQQEDSAVYLCASSPLVTEAFFGQGTRLTVV.

The chain combines TRBV5-1 with TRBJ2-1; 8 positions match TRBD1. The V segment lost 3 bases and the J segment 0 bases; nucleotides outside the gene matches: 8. The germline gives CDR1 SGHRS, CDR2 YFSETQ. CDR3 length equals 17 residues. This chain's CDR3 is CASSSRGTGRSYNEQFF. The CDR3 bases are TGCGCCAGCAGCTCGCGTGGGACAGGTCGCTCCTACAATGAGCAGTTCTTC.

J is TRBJ1-5 and V is TRBV10-3; D uncertain. The CDR3 is 13 amino acids. Germline V gene lookup returns CDR1 ENHRY and CDR2 SYGVKD. Trimming removed 4 bases from V and 8 bases from J, with 12 bases in between. The DNA for the CDR3 is TGTGCCATCAGTGGCAGCGGTCCCGAGCCCCAGCATTTT. Encoded protein: CAISGSGPEPQHF.

This chain links TRBV11-3 with TRBJ1-1; no definite D call. From germline, CDR1 is SGHNT and CDR2 YENEEA. The CDR3 is 15 residues long. V lost 6 bases to trimming and J lost 4 bases, with 18 bases between them. CDR3 in amino acids: CASSSGGGWGTEAFF. CDR3 nucleotides: TGTGCCAGCAGTTCGGGAGGAGGATGGGGCACTGAAGCTTTCTTT.

The chain recombines TRBV29-1 with TRBJ1-1; weak D call: TRBD1 (5 bases). The CDR3 is 14 amino acids. The V end was cut by 7 bases, the J end by 1 base, with 16 bases between. CDR1 and CDR2 (germline): SQVTM, ANQGSEA. The CDR3 spells CSAQNDRPNTEAFF. Here the CDR3 DNA reads TGCAGCGCCCAGAACGACAGACCGAACACTGAAGCTTTCTTT.

The chain uses TRBV5-1 and TRBJ2-2, with D maybe TRBD2 (5 bases). The CDR3 length is 14 residues. The germline gives CDR1 SGHRS, CDR2 YFSETQ. Trimming removed 0 bases from V and 5 bases from J, with 8 bases in between. CDR3 loop: CASSLDSGTGELFF. In DNA, the CDR3 is TGCGCCAGCAGCTTGGATTCGGGAACCGGGGAGCTGTTTTTT.

The chain uses TRBV5-1 and TRBJ2-2; D is possibly TRBD2 (5 bases). Germline V CDR1 and CDR2: SGHRS, YFSETQ. V was trimmed by 6 bases and J by 0 bases, leaving 12 bases between them. The CDR3 loop spans 15 amino acids. CDR3 residues: CASKMEVANTGELFF. The CDR3 region has the DNA TGCGCCAGCAAGATGGAGGTGGCGAACACCGGGGAGCTGTTTTTT.

The chain has TRBV5-1 and TRBJ2-1; TRBD2 agrees at 7 bases. CDR1 is SGHRS, CDR2 YFSETQ, per germline. The CDR3 is 16 amino acids. J gave up 3 bases and V 0 bases, and 6 bases lay outside the gene matches. CDR3 coding DNA: TGCGCCAGCAGCTTGGTGGGTCTAGCGGTCTACAATGAGCAGTTCTTC. It is translated as CASSLVGLAVYNEQFF.

The chain employs TRBV5-1 and TRBJ2-2, with no clear D. The V and J ends lost 3 bases and 4 bases respectively, with 16 bases between them. The CDR3 has 16 residues. The germline CDR1 and CDR2 sequences are SGHRS and YFSETQ. CDR3 amino acids: CASSSLTGSATGELFF. The CDR3 DNA sequence: TGCGCCAGCAGCTCGCTAACCGGGTCGGCCACCGGGGAGCTGTTTTTT.